These 27 T cell receptor beta chains came from one sample sequenced in a study of beta chain features in type 1 diabetes. Findings and caveats of the study: Type 1 diabetes patients had TCRB CDR3s that were shorter (moderately but significantly so) in all four CD4+ subsets.

Their cognate antigens are unknown. Sequencing targeted expressed TCRB transcripts, as all isolated RNA had been reverse transcribed. Produced via immunoSEQ multiplex PCR; TCRdb's table is partial and in-frame only. The sample yields over 150,000 clones, around 8% seen once. Source material: central memory CD4+ T cells from blood. Every receptor here comes from a woman between 18 and 29 years old with type 1 diabetes.

This clone was counted a few times. The chain joins TRBV6-5 to TRBJ2-3; possibly TRBD1 for D (5 bases). Trimming removed 8 bases from V and 4 bases from J, with 19 bases in between. The germline CDR1 and CDR2 sequences are MNHEY and SVGAGI. The CDR3 loop spans 15 amino acids. The CDR3 region is CASFPRGKGADTQYF. Written as DNA, the CDR3 is TGTGCCAGCTTCCCAAGGGGAAAAGGGGCAGATACGCAGTATTTT.

This clone came up a few times. The chain combines TRBV19 with TRBJ2-1; 10 bases are shared with TRBD2. V was pared by 7 bases and J by 7 bases, with 4 bases of the junction left unmatched. The CDR3 runs to 13 residues. Germline V gene data show CDR1 as LNHDA and CDR2 as SQIVND (reference sequence). The CDR3 coding sequence is TGTGCCAGTATGAAGCGGGAGGGGAATGAGCAGTTCTTC. It encodes CASMKREGNEQFF.

The chain employs TRBV5-1 and TRBJ2-5; 9 bases line up with TRBD1. There are 17 residues in the CDR3. Losses at the gene ends were 0 bases for V and 4 bases for J; bases not matched to a gene: 10. CDR1 is SGHRS and CDR2 is YFSETQ in the germline V gene. CDR3 protein: CASSLGTFGTGIETQYF. The CDR3 DNA is TGCGCCAGCAGCTTGGGAACCTTCGGGACAGGGATAGAGACCCAGTACTTC.

This clone was counted only a few times. J is TRBJ1-5 and V is TRBV7-2; TRBD1 aligns across 10 bases. Looked up from germline, CDR1 is SGHTA and CDR2 is FQGNSA. The CDR3 runs 15 residues. After removal of 1 base from V and 6 bases from J, the junction contained 3 bases not matched to a gene. The CDR3, as DNA: TGTGCCAGCAGCTTAGGACAGGGGGCGCGTCAGCCCCAGCATTTT. Translating it yields CASSLGQGARQPQHF.

This clone was observed a few times. V is TRBV7-3 and J is TRBJ2-5, with D possibly matching TRBD1 (5 bases). Germline values: CDR1 SGHTA, CDR2 FQGTGA. Trimming removed 2 bases at V and 7 bases at J, with 11 bases between. The CDR3 is 13 residues long. The CDR3 DNA follows: TGTGCCAGCAGCTTATATCAGGGTCGGACCCAGTACTTC. Translation gives CASSLYQGRTQYF. The complete variable domain, with remaining parts taken from reference TRBV7-3 and TRBJ2-5, reads GAGVSQTPSNKVTEKGKYVELRCDPISGHTALYWYRQSLGQGPEFLIYFQGTGAADDSGLPNDRFFAVRPEGSVSTLKIQRTERGDSAVYLCASSLYQGRTQYFGPGTRLLVL.

The DNA of the CDR3 is TGCAGCGCTCGGACTAGCGGGTTGACCGGGGAGCTGTTTTTT. It encodes CSARTSGLTGELFF. The V gene is TRBV29-1, the J gene TRBJ2-2; the match to TRBD2 covers 11 bases. Germline lookup yields CDR1 SQVTM and CDR2 ANQGSEA. The CDR3 sequence is 14 residues long. The V segment lost 7 bases and the J segment 5 bases; nucleotides outside the gene matches: 6.

Details on this clone: The sample carries other DNA sequences with the same CDR3. V is TRBV30 and J is TRBJ1-1, with D possibly TRBD1 on 6 matching bases. The CDR3 consists of 13 residues. The germline V gene encodes CDR1 GTSNPN and CDR2 SVGIG (reference sequence). V shed 2 bases and J shed 1 base, with 8 bases lying between them. CDR3 DNA: TGTGCCTGGAGTCTGACAGGGAACACTGAAGCTTTCTTT. It specifies CAWSLTGNTEAFF.

This clone has a handful of counts. The J gene is TRBJ2-4, the V gene TRBV6-4; D is possibly TRBD1 (5 bases). Deletions cut 9 bases from V and 0 bases from J, with 15 bases between. From germline, CDR1 is MRHNA and CDR2 SNTAGT. The CDR3 is made up of 15 amino acids. This CDR3 is CARTTVPLAKNIQYF. The CDR3 region has the DNA TGTGCCAGAACGACAGTTCCTCTAGCCAAAAACATTCAGTACTTC.

The chain employs TRBV4-3 and TRBJ2-7; D perhaps matches TRBD1 (6 bases). Trimming removed 3 bases from V and 2 bases from J, with 14 bases in between. Per germline, CDR1 LGHNA and CDR2 YSLEER. The CDR3 covers 15 residues. CDR3 DNA: TGCGCCAGCAGCCAGTCACCGGGACACACCTACGAGCAGTACTTC. Translating gives CASSQSPGHTYEQYF.

This clone came up a few times. V gene TRBV27 combines with J gene TRBJ2-3; D is possibly TRBD2 (5 bases). This CDR3 is built from 15 residues. The germline gives CDR1 MNHEY, CDR2 SMNVEV (reference sequence). Trimming removed 7 bases at V and 2 bases at J, with 16 bases between. CDR3 nucleotide sequence: TGTGCCAGCACCTCCGAGGGCTACTCCACAGATACGCAGTATTTT. Translating gives CASTSEGYSTDTQYF.

This clone has ten or more counts. This chain uses TRBV18 with TRBJ2-7; 8 bases match TRBD2. The germline CDR1 and CDR2 sequences are KGHSH and LQKENI. The CDR3 spans 14 residues. The junction had 6 bases not matched to a gene; V was cut back by 3 bases and J by 5 bases. CDR3 region: CASSPSAGVNEQYF. The CDR3 DNA sequence: TGTGCCAGCTCACCCTCAGCGGGAGTGAACGAGCAGTACTTC. The full variable domain, with the rest looked up from reference TRBV18 and TRBJ2-7, is NAGVMQNPRHLVRRRGQEARLRCSPMKGHSHVYWYRQLPEEGLKFMVYLQKENIIDESGMPKERFSAEFPKEGPSILRIQQVVRGDSAAYFCASSPSAGVNEQYFGPGTRLTVT.

The chain couples TRBV5-1 to TRBJ2-7; 8 bases fit TRBD1. Germline V CDR1 and CDR2: SGHRS, YFSETQ. V was clipped by 1 base and J by 0 bases; unmatched bases: 3. The CDR3 contains 15 residues. CDR3 residues: CASSLTGGNSYEQYF. CDR3 bases: TGCGCCAGCAGCTTGACAGGGGGGAACTCCTACGAGCAGTACTTC.

This clone was found a few times. The chain uses TRBV5-1 and TRBJ2-3; 8 nucleotides align to TRBD2. The CDR3 runs 16 residues. The junction had 7 bases not matched to a gene; V was cut back by 4 bases and J by 0 bases. Germline V gene sequence: CDR1 SGHRS, CDR2 YFSETQ. The CDR3 bases are TGCGCCAGCAGCAGTATTTTAGCGGGAAGCACAGATACGCAGTATTTT. It translates to CASSSILAGSTDTQYF.

The chain joins TRBV7-9 to TRBJ2-2; 7 positions match TRBD1. The CDR3 length is 14 residues. V lost 5 bases to trimming and J lost 5 bases; unmatched junction nucleotides: 5. From germline, CDR1 is SEHNR and CDR2 FQNEAQ (reference sequence). CDR3 amino acids: CASSPQGLTGELFF. In DNA, the CDR3 is TGTGCCAGCAGCCCACAGGGGTTGACCGGGGAGCTGTTTTTT.

V and J are TRBV15 and TRBJ2-5; maybe TRBD2 (5 bases). The CDR3 covers 14 residues. V was pared by 0 bases and J by 5 bases, with 10 bases between. The germline V gene encodes CDR1 LNHNV and CDR2 YYDKDF (reference sequence). The CDR3 DNA reads TGTGCCACCAGCAGAGATCGGGGTACGGAGACCCAGTACTTC. Translation gives CATSRDRGTETQYF.

This clone appeared a single time. The J gene is TRBJ2-7, the V gene TRBV11-2; D may be TRBD2 (7 bases). The germline CDR1 and CDR2 sequences are SGHAT and FQNNGV. The CDR3 runs to 13 residues. Trimming removed 6 bases from V and 6 bases from J, with 15 bases in between. The CDR3 bases are TGTGCCAGCAGAGGGGGGGCGATACTCGAGCAGTACTTC. It specifies CASRGGAILEQYF.

The sample holds a few counts of this clone. The J gene is TRBJ1-1, the V gene TRBV6-6, with D possibly matching TRBD1 (6 bases). Trimming left V 2 bases short and J 1 base short, with 8 bases between. Germline V CDR1 and CDR2: MNHNY, SVGAGI (reference sequence). The CDR3 is 14 amino acids. CDR3 in amino acids: CASSYGGSNTEAFF. The CDR3 DNA is TGTGCCAGCAGTTACGGGGGCTCGAACACTGAAGCTTTCTTT.

The chain is built from TRBV7-3 and TRBJ2-1; 8 bases align to TRBD2. V dropped 7 bases and J dropped 8; count of bases not matched to a gene: 10. Germline CDR1 reads SGHTA; CDR2 reads FQGTGA. The CDR3 spans 14 residues. CDR3 in amino acids: CASKPGLGSHEQFF. Here the CDR3 DNA reads TGTGCCAGCAAACCGGGACTAGGGTCGCATGAGCAGTTCTTC.

This clone was counted between two and nine times. The V gene is TRBV10-3, the J gene TRBJ2-5; 10 positions match TRBD2. This CDR3 contains 13 residues. Trimming removed 7 bases from V and 11 bases from J; junction bases left unmatched: 10. Germline V gives CDR1 ENHRY, CDR2 SYGVKD. CDR3 DNA: TGTGCCATCATGGTAGCGGGAGGAGGTGAGCAGTACTTC. The encoded protein is CAIMVAGGGEQYF.

Only one count was recorded for this clone. The gene calls are TRBV4-1 and TRBJ2-7; D might be TRBD2 (6 bases). V was clipped by 1 base and J by 2 bases, with 15 bases between them. The CDR3 is 16 amino acids. In germline, CDR1 is MGHRA, CDR2 YSYEKL. CDR3: CASSQAPGGRTYEQYF. The CDR3, as DNA: TGCGCCAGCAGCCAAGCCCCAGGAGGGCGAACCTACGAGCAGTACTTC.

Concerning this clone itself: Other DNA sequences in the sample encode the same CDR3. The chain combines TRBV7-2 with TRBJ1-3; D is possibly TRBD1 (6 bases). Germline-derived CDR1 and CDR2 are SGHTA and FQGNSA. The CDR3 runs to 14 residues. The V and J ends lost 5 bases and 2 bases respectively, with 10 bases between them. CDR3 sequence: CASSPRGTGNTIYF. CDR3 in DNA: TGTGCCAGCAGCCCGAGGGGGACTGGAAACACCATATATTTT.

This clone has a handful of counts. V is TRBV30 and J is TRBJ2-1, with TRBD1 identical over 7 bases. The CDR3 consists of 13 residues. Germline-derived CDR1 and CDR2 are GTSNPN and SVGIG (reference sequence). The ends lost 2 bases at V and 4 bases at J; junction bases unmatched: 2. The CDR3 region is CAWSRGQYNEQFF. CDR3 in DNA: TGTGCCTGGAGTAGGGGGCAGTACAATGAGCAGTTCTTC.

V is TRBV7-2 and J is TRBJ1-5; D not certain. The CDR3 is 13 residues long. Deletions cut 2 bases from V and 3 bases from J, with 5 bases between. The germline V gene encodes CDR1 SGHTA and CDR2 FQGNSA. CDR3 DNA sequence: TGTGCCAGCAGCTTACTTATCAATCAGCCCCAGCATTTT. Translated: CASSLLINQPQHF. The variable domain in full, completed from reference TRBV7-2 and TRBJ1-5, reads GAGVSQSPSNKVTEKGKDVELRCDPISGHTALYWYRQSLGQGLEFLIYFQGNSAPDKSGLPSDRFSAERTGGSVSTLTIQRTQQEDSAVYLCASSLLINQPQHFGDGTRLSIL.

This clone showed up just a few times. V is TRBV19 and J is TRBJ1-4, with D unclear. This CDR3 contains 14 residues. Trimming left V 4 bases short and J 8 bases short, with 14 bases between. Germline V gives CDR1 LNHDA, CDR2 SQIVND (reference sequence). DNA for the CDR3: TGTGCCAGTAGTACCGTTTCGACTTCCGAAAAACTGTTTTTT. The encoded protein is CASSTVSTSEKLFF. Looking up the rest from reference TRBV19 and TRBJ1-4 gives the full variable domain: DGGITQSPKYLFRKEGQNVTLSCEQNLNHDAMYWYRQDPGQGLRLIYYSQIVNDFQKGDIAEGYSVSREKKESFPLTVTSAQKNPTAFYLCASSTVSTSEKLFFGSGTQLSVL.

This clone was detected a few times. The genes are TRBV18 and TRBJ1-2; unclear D gene. CDR1 and CDR2 from the germline V gene are KGHSH and LQKENI. Trimming removed 3 bases from V and 3 bases from J, with 11 bases in between. The length of the CDR3 is 14 residues. The CDR3 here is CASSPRRGDYGYTF. In DNA form, the CDR3 reads TGTGCCAGCTCACCTCGCCGCGGAGACTATGGCTACACCTTC.

This clone turned up a few times. The V gene is TRBV29-1, the J gene TRBJ2-3; D may be TRBD1 (6 bases). Trimming removed 5 bases from V and 0 bases from J, with 15 bases in between. The CDR3 runs to 15 residues. Germline V gene sequence: CDR1 SQVTM, CDR2 ANQGSEA. The CDR3 DNA sequence: TGCAGCGTTTCCGGGACACCGACTAGCACAGATACGCAGTATTTT. This sequence encodes CSVSGTPTSTDTQYF.

This clone was seen more than once but under ten times. The gene calls are TRBV19 and TRBJ1-2; 10 nucleotides agree with TRBD1. J lost 11 bases, V lost 9 bases, and 15 bases had no gene match. Germline V gives CDR1 LNHDA, CDR2 SQIVND (reference sequence). The CDR3 sequence is 14 residues long. The CDR3 DNA is TGTGCCAGCGAACCTCGGGACAGGGGAAGTTTATACACCTTC. Translated: CASEPRDRGSLYTF. The full variable domain, completed using reference TRBV19 and TRBJ1-2, is DGGITQSPKYLFRKEGQNVTLSCEQNLNHDAMYWYRQDPGQGLRLIYYSQIVNDFQKGDIAEGYSVSREKKESFPLTVTSAQKNPTAFYLCASEPRDRGSLYTFGSGTRLTVV.